This T cell receptor beta chain originates from a study of tumor T cells in aggressive B-cell lymphoma. The assay was immunoSEQ multiplex PCR, and TCRdb's table has in-frame clones only and misses some. The sample contains 2,000 or so clones, 90% to 95% of which appear only once. This CDR3 is built from 14 residues. Deletions cut 4 bases from V and 7 bases from J, with 16 bases between. CDR1 SGHVS and CDR2 FQNEAQ come from the germline V gene. The sequenced sample consisted of tumor tissue. The rearrangement joins TRBV7-8 to TRBJ1-1; D not resolved. The TCR sequence derives from an adult with diffuse large B cell lymphoma. The CDR3 region has the DNA TGTGCCAGCAGCTCGCAAGTGGGGAGGAGTGAAGCTTTCTTT. It specifies CASSSQVGRSEAFF.